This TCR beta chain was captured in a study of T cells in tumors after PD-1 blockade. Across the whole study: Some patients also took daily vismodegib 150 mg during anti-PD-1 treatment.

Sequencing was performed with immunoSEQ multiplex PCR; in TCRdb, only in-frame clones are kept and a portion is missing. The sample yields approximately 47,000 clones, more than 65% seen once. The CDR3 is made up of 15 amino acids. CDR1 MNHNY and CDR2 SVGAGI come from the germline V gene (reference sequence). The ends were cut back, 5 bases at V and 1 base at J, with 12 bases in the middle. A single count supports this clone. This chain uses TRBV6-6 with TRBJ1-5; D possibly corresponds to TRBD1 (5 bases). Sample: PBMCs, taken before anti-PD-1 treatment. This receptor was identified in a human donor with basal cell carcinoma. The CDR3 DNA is TGTGCCAGCAGTCCCCCAGGGACGAGCAATCAGCCCCAGCATTTT. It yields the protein CASSPPGTSNQPQHF.